The 5 T cell receptor beta chains below were found in one sample sequenced in a study of blood T cell repertoires in COVID-19. Sequencing used immunoSEQ multiplex PCR; TCRdb keeps in-frame clones, though not all of them. Among about 130,000 clones, 75% to 85% were seen once, and the ten largest hold 4.5% to 5%. Sequenced material: peripheral blood. These receptors all stem from a woman in her 70s with COVID-19, enrolled during active disease.

With respect to this clone: The sample contains more than one DNA sequence encoding this CDR3. The rearrangement uses TRBV29-1 and TRBJ2-7; tentative D call: TRBD1 (6 bases). V lost 4 bases, J lost 6 bases, and 13 bases lay in between. CDR1 and CDR2 (germline): SQVTM, ANQGSEA. The CDR3 covers 12 residues. In DNA form, the CDR3 reads TGCAGCGTTGTCCAGGGGCTCGGCGAGCAGTACTTC. Amino acids: CSVVQGLGEQYF.

The genes are TRBV9 and TRBJ2-5; possibly TRBD1 for D (6 bases). CDR1 and CDR2 (germline): SGDLS, YYNGEE. The V and J ends lost 2 bases and 5 bases respectively, with 16 bases between them. This CDR3 has 15 residues. The CDR3: CASSVSGVVIETQYF. Here the CDR3 DNA reads TGTGCCAGCAGCGTTTCAGGGGTCGTTATTGAGACCCAGTACTTC.

The rearrangement joins TRBV11-1 to TRBJ2-3; 7 bases line up with TRBD2. The trim removed 5 bases at V and 6 bases at J, leaving 5 bases unmatched. The CDR3 sequence is 13 residues long. The germline V gene has CDR1 SGHAT and CDR2 FQDESV (reference sequence). The CDR3 reads CASSRRGVDTQYF. For the CDR3, the DNA is TGTGCCAGCAGCCGCCGGGGGGTCGATACGCAGTATTTT.

V usage is TRBV6-4 and J usage is TRBJ1-2; TRBD1 might be the D (6 bases). The CDR3 has 14 residues. V dropped 0 bases and J dropped 7 bases, with 12 bases sitting between them. Germline V lookup: CDR1 MRHNA, CDR2 SNTAGT. CDR3 sequence: CASSDSNRVSGYTF. The CDR3 bases are TGTGCCAGCAGTGACTCCAACAGGGTCTCTGGCTACACCTTC.

The chain joins TRBV6-1 to TRBJ2-2, with TRBD2 matching over 9 bases. The junction had 6 bases not matched to a gene; V was cut back by 3 bases and J by 4 bases. The CDR3 spans 16 residues. Germline-derived CDR1 and CDR2 are MNHNS and SASEGT. The chain's CDR3 is CASSDSGGGATGELFF. The CDR3 bases are TGTGCCAGCAGTGATAGCGGGGGAGGGGCCACCGGGGAGCTGTTTTTT.